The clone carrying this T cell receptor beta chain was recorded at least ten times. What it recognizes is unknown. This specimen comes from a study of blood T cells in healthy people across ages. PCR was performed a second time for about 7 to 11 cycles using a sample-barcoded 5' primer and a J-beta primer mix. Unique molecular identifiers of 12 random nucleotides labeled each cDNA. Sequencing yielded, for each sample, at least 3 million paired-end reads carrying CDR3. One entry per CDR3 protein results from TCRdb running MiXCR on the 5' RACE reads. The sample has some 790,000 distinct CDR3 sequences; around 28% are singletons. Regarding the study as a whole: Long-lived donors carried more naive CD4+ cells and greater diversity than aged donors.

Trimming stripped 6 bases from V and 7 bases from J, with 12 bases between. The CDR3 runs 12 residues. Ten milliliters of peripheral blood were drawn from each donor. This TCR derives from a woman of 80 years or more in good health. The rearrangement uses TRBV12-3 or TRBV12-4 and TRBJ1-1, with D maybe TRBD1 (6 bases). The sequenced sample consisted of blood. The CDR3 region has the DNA TGTGCCAGCAGGAGGGGGTACAGTGAAGCTTTCTTT. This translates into CASRRGYSEAFF.